This T cell receptor beta chain is drawn from a study of blood T cell repertoires in COVID-19. This table comes from immunoSEQ multiplex PCR, and its TCRdb copy is limited to in-frame clones, with some not included. The sample holds 500,000 or so clones, around 90% seen once. The germline CDR1 and CDR2 sequences are MNHEY and SVGAGI. This CDR3 is 12 amino acids long. V lost 10 bases to trimming and J lost 8 bases, with 15 bases between them. Those enrolled, adults aged roughly 18 to 89 years, came from about two dozen US areas. Participants were placed into cohorts based on the clinical history they reported.

The receptor comes from a woman aged 18-30 years who had recovered from COVID-19. The gene calls are TRBV6-5 and TRBJ2-1; TRBD1 is a possible D gene (6 bases). The material sequenced was PBMCs or T cells enriched from blood (not recorded which). CDR3 residues: CAITSGVYEQFF. CDR3 sequence (DNA): TGTGCCATAACCTCAGGGGTATATGAGCAGTTCTTC.